The 13 T cell receptor beta chains below were found in one sample sequenced in a study of shared clonotypes between healthy human individuals. Some clones are missing from TCRdb's copy, which holds only in-frame ones; the method was immunoSEQ multiplex PCR. Counted here are 700,000 or so clones, about two thirds occurring once; the ten biggest clones make up 1.8%. The sample comprised memory CD4+ T cells sorted from blood. Subset given: CD45RA-negative fraction. These receptors were collected from a woman in her thirties in good health.

The rearrangement uses TRBV30 and TRBJ1-2; D remains unclear. The CDR3 is 13 amino acids. V was trimmed by 3 bases and J by 4 bases, leaving 12 bases between them. CDR1 is GTSNPN and CDR2 is SVGIG in the germline V gene (reference sequence). For the CDR3, the DNA is TGTGCCTGGAGCCGCGGCAGCGTCTATGGCTACACCTTC. Its translation is CAWSRGSVYGYTF.

The V and J genes are TRBV27 and TRBJ2-3, with 10 positions matching TRBD2. The CDR3 spans 15 residues. Germline CDR1 reads MNHEY; CDR2 reads SMNVEV (reference sequence). The trim removed 3 bases at V and 2 bases at J, leaving 2 bases unmatched. The CDR3 DNA is TGTGCCAGCAGTTTCCTAGCGGGAGTCACAGATACGCAGTATTTT. This encodes CASSFLAGVTDTQYF.

This chain uses TRBV25-1 with TRBJ1-5; tentatively, D is TRBD1 (6 bases). V dropped 4 bases and J dropped 4 bases, with 11 bases sitting between them. Per germline, CDR1 MGHDK and CDR2 SYGVNS. The CDR3 loop spans 14 amino acids. The CDR3 region is CASSARTDNQPQHF. The CDR3 DNA reads TGTGCCAGCAGTGCACGGACAGATAATCAGCCCCAGCATTTT.

The V call is TRBV6-4, the J call TRBJ1-2; no firm D call. CDR1 and CDR2 from the germline V gene are MRHNA and SNTAGT. Trimming stripped 0 bases from V and 7 bases from J, with 9 bases between. This CDR3 has 13 amino acids. The CDR3 sequence is CASSDSGLLGYTF. The CDR3 coding sequence is TGTGCCAGCAGTGACTCCGGTTTACTTGGCTACACCTTC.

The CDR3 DNA reads TGTGCCAGCTCACCAGAAGGACCAGGGCAGTACTTC. Translated: CASSPEGPGQYF. The rearrangement uses TRBV18 and TRBJ2-7; no definite D call. CDR3 length: 12 residues. V dropped 2 bases and J dropped 9 bases, with 11 bases sitting between them. Germline assignment: CDR1 KGHSH and CDR2 LQKENI.

The chain recombines TRBV18 with TRBJ1-1; TRBD1 agrees at 9 bases. After removal of 2 bases from V and 3 bases from J, the junction contained 4 bases not matched to a gene. This CDR3 region has 15 residues. Germline assignment: CDR1 KGHSH and CDR2 LQKENI. The CDR3 reads CASSPIGTGYTEAFF. CDR3 coding DNA: TGTGCCAGCTCACCAATCGGGACAGGGTACACTGAAGCTTTCTTT.

The genes are TRBV5-4 and TRBJ2-5; D may be TRBD2 (6 bases). Trimming left V 0 bases short and J 11 bases short, with 23 bases between. Per the germline V gene, CDR1 is SGHNT and CDR2 is YYREEE (reference sequence). This CDR3 region has 16 residues. CDR3 sequence: CASSLARGTFFRGQYF. In DNA, the CDR3 is TGTGCCAGCAGCTTGGCCCGGGGGACTTTTTTTCGTGGGCAGTACTTC.

The chain combines TRBV7-9 with TRBJ2-6; D unclear. Trimming removed 2 bases at V and 0 bases at J, with 11 bases between. Looked up from germline, CDR1 is SEHNR and CDR2 is FQNEAQ (reference sequence). The length of the CDR3 is 17 residues. CDR3 residues: CASSLRATSSGANVLTF. The CDR3 nucleotides read TGTGCCAGCAGCTTACGAGCGACAAGCTCTGGGGCCAACGTCCTGACTTTC.

This clone was counted at least ten times. V gene TRBV5-4 combines with J gene TRBJ2-7; D perhaps matches TRBD1 (6 bases). The CDR3 totals 14 residues. Per germline, CDR1 SGHNT and CDR2 YYREEE (reference sequence). V was clipped by 4 bases and J by 5 bases, with 16 bases between them. CDR3 coding DNA: TGTGCCAGCAGCCTAGCAGGGGTAAGGAACGAGCAGTACTTC. Translated, it gives CASSLAGVRNEQYF.

The chain has TRBV7-8 and TRBJ2-3, with D possibly being TRBD1 or TRBD2 (7 bases each). Germline V gene data show CDR1 as SGHVS and CDR2 as FQNEAQ. V gave up 5 bases and J gave up 5 bases, with 17 bases separating them. The CDR3 contains 15 residues. CDR3 nucleotide sequence: TGTGCCAGCAGCCCCAGGGGGGCGGGAGAAGATACGCAGTATTTT. It translates to CASSPRGAGEDTQYF.

This chain joins TRBV30 and TRBJ2-2; 7 nucleotides line up with TRBD2. Germline V gene lookup returns CDR1 GTSNPN and CDR2 SVGIG (reference sequence). This CDR3 spans 15 amino acids. V shed 2 bases, J shed 0 bases, and the junction held 3 bases outside the gene matches. The CDR3 region is CAWSSGGTNTGELFF. DNA for the CDR3: TGTGCCTGGAGTTCGGGAGGAACGAACACCGGGGAGCTGTTTTTT.

The rearrangement joins TRBV14 to TRBJ2-3; 12 nucleotides align to TRBD2. Per germline, CDR1 SGHDN and CDR2 FVKESK. This CDR3 contains 18 residues. Trimming at V came to 4 bases and at J to 0 bases, leaving 8 bases not matched to a gene. As DNA, the CDR3 is TGTGCCAGCAGCCCGAGGACTAGCGGGACCTCTAGCACAGATACGCAGTATTTT. Translated: CASSPRTSGTSSTDTQYF.

The chain combines TRBV6-5 with TRBJ2-7; D unclear. Trimming cost V 0 bases and J 3 bases, with 9 bases left between them. The CDR3 extends over 14 amino acids. The germline gives CDR1 MNHEY, CDR2 SVGAGI. The CDR3 DNA is TGTGCCAGCAGTTACTCGTGGAACAGCTACGAGCAGTACTTC. Amino acids: CASSYSWNSYEQYF.